Here is one T cell receptor (beta chain) with its context. Its antigen remains unidentified. The sample holds no much larger clone one base away, and base qualities are not on file. The record originates from a study of Ad26.COV2.S vaccination and SARS-CoV-2 variants (dated by TCRdb to about 2021). For the wider study: Donors in the vaccine arm were drawn from COV1001, a multicentre, randomized, double-blind, placebo-controlled phase I-IIa trial testing Ad26.COV2.S in healthy adults. Ad26.COV2.S was administered intramuscularly at a dose of 5x10^10 or 1x10^11 viral particles, either as one shot or as two shots given 56 days apart. The specificity and breadth of SARS-CoV-2-reactive T cell receptors after Ad26.COV2.S vaccination were assessed by TCRbeta repertoire sequencing. A total of roughly 32 samples were included in the TCR-sequenced set, comprising about 20 Ad26.COV2.S vaccine recipients, 5 placebo recipients and 8 SARS-CoV-2 convalescent individuals. Participants in the trial were split at random into five groups of five each, receiving low-dose or high-dose Ad26.COV2.S once or twice, or else placebo on both occasions. Blinding of investigators to trial group allocation was maintained during experiments and outcome assessment. Broader findings and caveats from the paper: After vaccination, substantial breadth of spike-specific CD8+ and CD4+ T cell responses was reported. Ad26.COV2.S recipients had higher spike-specific TCR breadth than placebo recipients (P = 0.0014). Comparable non-spike TCR breadth was observed between vaccine and placebo recipients, consistent with only spike being contained in the vaccine. The study was not powered for comparison of responses between vaccine doses or regimens. The authors noted that total T cell responses may have been underestimated by the TCR breadth and depth analyses.

V loses 7 bases at its end and J loses 5 bases; junction bases beyond the gene matches: 15. The germline V gene (reference sequence) sets CDR1 to MNHEY and CDR2 to SMNVEV. From its cysteine to its phenylalanine, the CDR3 spans 16 amino acids. This entry keeps only the CDR3 DNA: 48 bases, framed from base 1. Per the publication, the treatment or condition label means: 15 to 20 received Ad26.COV2.S at low or high dose, single or two shots; about 5 received placebo; per-sample allocation not given. Repertoires of vaccine and placebo recipients were sequenced from samples collected on day 63 after the first injection. Between 29 July and 7 August 2020, Cohort 1b enrolled 25 adults aged 18-55 years at one site in Boston, USA. Ad26.COV2.S was a replication-incompetent adenovirus type 26 vector expressing a prefusion-stabilized SARS-CoV-2 spike protein from the original Wuhan strain. The immunoSEQ Assay was used to sequence TCRbeta CDR3 regions. After extraction, genomic DNA underwent amplification by bias-controlled multiplex PCR, followed by high-throughput sequencing. The authors' analysis ran thus. To quantify the absolute abundance of every unique TCRbeta CDR3 region, sequences were collapsed and filtered. T cell fraction was estimated by normalizing TCRbeta template counts to usable DNA, with usable DNA measured through amplification of reference genes found in all nucleated cells. Repertoire TCRs were annotated as SARS-CoV-2-specific when V gene, CDR3 amino acid sequence and J gene were exactly matched to a known reactive TCR set. The reference SARS-CoV-2 TCR set was obtained from MIRA and was filtered for enrichment in COVID-19-positive ImmuneCODE repertoires, whereby public or cross-reactive TCRs were removed. Using the MIRA antigens, annotated TCRs were further analysed by specific ORF or by position within an ORF. Breadth was defined as annotated unique rearrangements over total unique productive rearrangements; depth was the summed frequency of those rearrangements. TCR breadth was compared between groups using two-sided Wilcoxon rank-sum tests. As stored in TCRdb, this immuneACCESS dataset retains in-frame rearrangements with V and J assigned. A fraction of the clones does not appear; measured against another copy, unresolved V genes explain less than half of the discrepancy, and the remainder lacks a known reason. The DNA was the basis for D and trimming; V, J and clone size are from that table. The sample records about 220,000 clones, 70% to 90% of which are singletons. The biggest ten clones account for roughly a tenth of the sample.

The TCR comes from a person between 18 and 60 years old who received the Ad26.COV2.S COVID-19 vaccine or a placebo. The sample in question was peripheral blood, obtained in a trial of Ad26.COV2.S vaccine versus placebo. The chain is assembled from TRBV27 and TRBJ2-5, with 8 bases matching TRBD2. The encoded CDR3 is CASKSLVAGNWETQYF. Here is the DNA: TGTGCCAGCAAGAGCTTGGTAGCGGGGAATTGGGAGACCCAGTACTTC.